Sequencing of this T cell receptor beta chain was carried out in a study of cytomegalovirus exposure and HLA in healthy donors. Though nominally healthy at sampling, donors likely had unrecorded immune exposures. A note on this clone: No antigen is known for it.

Study results and limitations: There were reportedly fewer N-insertions in an Asian-associated ancestry cluster than the approximately 700-donor mean, in a later analysis. Within a later analysis, the majority of CMV-associated TCR beta chains appeared HLA-restricted.

The study ran its PCR with 60 Vbeta and 13 Jbeta primers. Original processing methods: Approximately 11 million of the roughly 80 million unique TCR beta chains counted in a later analysis were shared. Only in-frame clones appear in the TCRdb table, and some are missing; sequencing was by immunoSEQ multiplex PCR. V, J and clone size were drawn from that table, and D and trimming were deduced from the DNA. This sample has around 200,000 clones, with roughly 79% found just once. The CDR3 runs 10 residues. V was shortened by 8 bases and J by 4 bases, with 6 bases between the two germline ends. The germline gives CDR1 MDHEN, CDR2 SYDVKM.

The source is a man aged 30 to 39 in good health and CMV-seronegative. The rearrangement joins TRBV28 to TRBJ2-7, with unresolved D. The sample was PBMCs. CDR3 in amino acids: CASGKYEQYF. The CDR3 bases are TGTGCCAGCGGCAAGTACGAGCAGTACTTC.